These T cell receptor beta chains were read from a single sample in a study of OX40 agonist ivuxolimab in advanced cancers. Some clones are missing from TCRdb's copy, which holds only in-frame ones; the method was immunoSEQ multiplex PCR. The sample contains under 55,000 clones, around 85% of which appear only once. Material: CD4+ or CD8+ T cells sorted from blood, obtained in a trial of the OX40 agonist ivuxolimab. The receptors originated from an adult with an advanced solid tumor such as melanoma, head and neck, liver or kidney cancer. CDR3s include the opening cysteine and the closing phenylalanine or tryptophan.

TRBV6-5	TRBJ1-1	CASRGVLAEAFF
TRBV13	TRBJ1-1	CASSPPLTGTTEAFF
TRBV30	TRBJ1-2	CAWSPQWGRNQNYGYTF
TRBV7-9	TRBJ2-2	CASRYIGGNTGELFF
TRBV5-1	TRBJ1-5	CASSLTGTNQPQHF
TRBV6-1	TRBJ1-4	CASSPEVATNEKLFF
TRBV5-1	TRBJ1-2	CASSLGQGGYGYTF
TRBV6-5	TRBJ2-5	CASSLRAPWKEETQYF
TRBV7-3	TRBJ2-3	CASSSVPRGGHTDTQYF
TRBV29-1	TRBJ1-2	CSVEGGGDYGYTF
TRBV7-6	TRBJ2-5	CASSFQGSGGPGETQYF
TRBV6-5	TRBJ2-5	CASSHTLLRQETQYF
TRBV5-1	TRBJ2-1	CASSQAGARVNEQFF
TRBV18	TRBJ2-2	CASSPGARRELFF
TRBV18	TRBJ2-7	CASSPGDNTEQYF
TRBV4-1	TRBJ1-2	CASSQEKNEVQGYTF
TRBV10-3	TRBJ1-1	CAISHGGPEAFF
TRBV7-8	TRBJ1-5	CASRPRGAGNQPQHF
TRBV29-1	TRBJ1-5	CSVEIGQGNQPQHF
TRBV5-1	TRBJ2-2	CASSLGAGHFVGELFF
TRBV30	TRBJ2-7	CAWSVQSYEQYF
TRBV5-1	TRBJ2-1	CASSLQGDEQFF
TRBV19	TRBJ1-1	CASKEGAGTEAFF
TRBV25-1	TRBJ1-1	CASLGTDTEAFF
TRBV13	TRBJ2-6	CASSLEGAGANVLTF
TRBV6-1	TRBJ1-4	CASSEMQAQNEKLFF
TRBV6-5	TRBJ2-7	CATQTGYEQYF
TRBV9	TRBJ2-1	CASSVVPAGAYEQFF
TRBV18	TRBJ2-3	CASSISSDRSDTQYF
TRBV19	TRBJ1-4	CASSIMQGRKLFF
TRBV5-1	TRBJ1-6	CASSLELDSPLHF
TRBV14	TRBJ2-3	CASSLHSGLVQYF
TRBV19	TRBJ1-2	CASRQGNYGYTF
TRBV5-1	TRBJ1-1	CASSSLAAEAFF
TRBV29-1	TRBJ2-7	CSGGAQGASEQYF
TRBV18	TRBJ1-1	CASSLDKVRGPNTEAFF
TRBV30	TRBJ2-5	CAWSWTSGAGTQYF
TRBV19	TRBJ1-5	CASRGGLGNQPQHF
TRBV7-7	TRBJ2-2	CASSPNFIAGEINTGELFF
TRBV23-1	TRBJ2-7	CASRGGAWPSSAYEQYF
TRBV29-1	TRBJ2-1	CSVSKGDGSLYSGATGTEQFF
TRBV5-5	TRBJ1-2	CASSLAPIVEYYGYTF
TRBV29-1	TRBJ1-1	CSVKGNTEAFF
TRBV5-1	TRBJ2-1	CASSLAIQSDEQFF
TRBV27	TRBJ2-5	CASSLSPSGGGQETQYF
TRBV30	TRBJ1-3	CAWSVSGGNTIYF
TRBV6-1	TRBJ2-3	CASTEGGSSTDTQYF
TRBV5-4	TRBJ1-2	CASSSPGPANYGYTF
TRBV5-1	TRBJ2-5	CASSPPGAQETQYF